The source of this TCR beta chain is a study of T cell changes during pregnancy in multiple sclerosis. Repertoires were generated with immunoSEQ multiplex PCR, while TCRdb's copy carries only in-frame clones and drops some. The sample carries 75,000 to 100,000 clones, approximately 90% recorded once. The table lists this clone with a few counts. Trimming shortened V by 2 bases and J by 8 bases, and 15 bases separated the two germline ends. The CDR3 runs to 14 residues. Looked up from germline, CDR1 is GTSNPN and CDR2 is SVGIG (reference sequence). Here the sequenced sample was peripheral blood, taken after pregnancy. V gene TRBV30 combines with J gene TRBJ1-4; possibly TRBD1 for D (6 bases). The sequence came from a female donor in good health, enrolled as a control in a pregnancy study. CDR3 protein: CAWSRGASMEKLFF. Here the CDR3 DNA reads TGTGCCTGGAGTCGGGGGGCGAGTATGGAAAAACTGTTTTTT.